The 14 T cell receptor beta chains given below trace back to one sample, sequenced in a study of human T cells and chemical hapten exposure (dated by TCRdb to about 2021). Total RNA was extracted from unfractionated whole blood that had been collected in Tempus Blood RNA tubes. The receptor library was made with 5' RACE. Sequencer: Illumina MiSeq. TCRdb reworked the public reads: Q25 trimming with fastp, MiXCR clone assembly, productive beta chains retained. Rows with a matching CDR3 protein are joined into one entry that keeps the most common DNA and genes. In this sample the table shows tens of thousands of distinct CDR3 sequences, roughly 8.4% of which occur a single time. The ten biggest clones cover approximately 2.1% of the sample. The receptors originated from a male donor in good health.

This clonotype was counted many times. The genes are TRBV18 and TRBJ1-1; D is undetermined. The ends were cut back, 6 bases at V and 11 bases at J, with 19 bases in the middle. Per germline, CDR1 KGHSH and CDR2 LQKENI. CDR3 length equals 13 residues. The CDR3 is CASSYHAEGEAFF. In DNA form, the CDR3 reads TGTGCCAGCTCGTATCATGCGGAAGGAGAGGCTTTCTTT. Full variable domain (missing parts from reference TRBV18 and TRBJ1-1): NAGVMQNPRHLVRRRGQEARLRCSPMKGHSHVYWYRQLPEEGLKFMVYLQKENIIDESGMPKERFSAEFPKEGPSILRIQQVVRGDSAAYFCASSYHAEGEAFFGQGTRLTVV.

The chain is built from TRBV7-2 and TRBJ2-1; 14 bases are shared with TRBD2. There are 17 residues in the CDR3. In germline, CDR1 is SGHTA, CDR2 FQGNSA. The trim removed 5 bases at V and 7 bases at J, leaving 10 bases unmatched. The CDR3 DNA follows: TGTGCCAGCAGCACAGGACTAGCGGGGGGACGGTGGAATGAGCAGTTCTTC. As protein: CASSTGLAGGRWNEQFF. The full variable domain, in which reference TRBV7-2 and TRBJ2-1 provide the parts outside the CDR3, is GAGVSQSPSNKVTEKGKDVELRCDPISGHTALYWYRQSLGQGLEFLIYFQGNSAPDKSGLPSDRFSAERTGGSVSTLTIQRTQQEDSAVYLCASSTGLAGGRWNEQFFGPGTRLTVL.

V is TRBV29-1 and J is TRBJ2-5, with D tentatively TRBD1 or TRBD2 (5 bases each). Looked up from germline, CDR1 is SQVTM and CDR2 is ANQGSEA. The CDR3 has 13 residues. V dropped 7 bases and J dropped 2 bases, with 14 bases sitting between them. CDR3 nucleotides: TGCAGCGCCTACCTGGGACGTCAAGAGACCCAGTACTTC. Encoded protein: CSAYLGRQETQYF. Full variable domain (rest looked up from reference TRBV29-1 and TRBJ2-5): SAVISQKPSRDICQRGTSLTIQCQVDSQVTMMFWYRQQPGQSLTLIATANQGSEATYESGFVIDKFPISRPNLTFSTLTVSNMSPEDSSIYLCSAYLGRQETQYFGPGTRLLVL.

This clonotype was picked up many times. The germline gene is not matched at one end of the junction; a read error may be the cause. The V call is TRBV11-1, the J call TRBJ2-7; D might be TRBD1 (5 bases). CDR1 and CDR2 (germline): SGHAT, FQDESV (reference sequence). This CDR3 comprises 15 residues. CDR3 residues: CASSLGPQGRNEQYF. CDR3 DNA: TGTGCCAGCAGTTTAGGCCCCCAGGGCCGGAACGAGCAGTACTTC.

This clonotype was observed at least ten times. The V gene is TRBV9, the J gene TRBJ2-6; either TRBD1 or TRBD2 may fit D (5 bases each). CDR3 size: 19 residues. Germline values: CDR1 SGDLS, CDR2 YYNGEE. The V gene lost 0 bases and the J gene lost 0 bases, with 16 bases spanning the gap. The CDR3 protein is CASSVGSRDGSSGANVLTF. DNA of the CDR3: TGTGCCAGCAGCGTAGGAAGCAGGGACGGCTCCTCTGGGGCCAACGTCCTGACTTTC.

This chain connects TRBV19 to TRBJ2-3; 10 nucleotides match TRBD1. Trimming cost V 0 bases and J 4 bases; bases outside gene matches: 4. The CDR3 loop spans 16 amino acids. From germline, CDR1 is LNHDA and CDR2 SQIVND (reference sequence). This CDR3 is CASSIDPGQGADTQYF. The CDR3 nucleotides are TGTGCCAGTAGTATAGATCCTGGACAGGGGGCAGATACGCAGTATTTT.

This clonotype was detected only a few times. In DNA, the CDR3 is TGTGCCAGCAGTGAAACAACGGGGGGCACAGATACGCAGTATTTT. Amino acid sequence: CASSETTGGTDTQYF. The genes are TRBV6-4 and TRBJ2-3; TRBD2 is a possible D gene (6 bases). The ends were cut back, 3 bases at V and 1 base at J, with 11 bases in the middle. The CDR3 is 15 residues long. Germline CDR1 is MRHNA and CDR2 is SNTAGT.

The CDR3 loop is CASSQDPAGGPGEQYF. For the CDR3, the DNA is TGCGCCAGCAGCCAAGACCCAGCGGGGGGGCCTGGCGAGCAGTACTTC. The rearrangement joins TRBV4-3 to TRBJ2-7, with 10 nucleotides matching TRBD2. Germline loops: CDR1 LGHNA, CDR2 YSLEER. Trimming cost V 0 bases and J 6 bases; bases outside gene matches: 8. CDR3 size: 16 residues.

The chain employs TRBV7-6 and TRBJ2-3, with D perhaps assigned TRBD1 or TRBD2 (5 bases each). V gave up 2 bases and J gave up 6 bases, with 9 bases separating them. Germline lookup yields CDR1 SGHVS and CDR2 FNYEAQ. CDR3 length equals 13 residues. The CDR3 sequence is CASSLNWGDTQYF. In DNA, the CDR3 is TGTGCCAGCAGCTTAAATTGGGGGGATACGCAGTATTTT.

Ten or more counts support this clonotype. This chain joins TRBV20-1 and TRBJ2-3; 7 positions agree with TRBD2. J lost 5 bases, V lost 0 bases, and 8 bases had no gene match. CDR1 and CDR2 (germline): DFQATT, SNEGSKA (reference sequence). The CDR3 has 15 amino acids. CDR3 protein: CSARDSGGRGDTQYF. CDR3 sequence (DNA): TGCAGTGCTAGAGATTCGGGCGGGAGAGGAGATACGCAGTATTTT.

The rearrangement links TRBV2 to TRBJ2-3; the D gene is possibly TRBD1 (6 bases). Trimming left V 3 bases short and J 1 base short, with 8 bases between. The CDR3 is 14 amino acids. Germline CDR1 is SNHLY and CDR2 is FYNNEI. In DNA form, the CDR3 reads TGTGCCAGCAGTGAGTACAGGGGCACAGATACGCAGTATTTT. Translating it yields CASSEYRGTDTQYF.

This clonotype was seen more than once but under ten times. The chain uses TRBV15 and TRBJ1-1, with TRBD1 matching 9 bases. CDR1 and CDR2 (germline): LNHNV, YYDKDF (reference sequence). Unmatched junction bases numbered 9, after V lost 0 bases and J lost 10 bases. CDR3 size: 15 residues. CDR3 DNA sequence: TGTGCCACCAGCAGAGATCTACAGGGGGCAGGGGGAGCTTTCTTT. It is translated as CATSRDLQGAGGAFF.

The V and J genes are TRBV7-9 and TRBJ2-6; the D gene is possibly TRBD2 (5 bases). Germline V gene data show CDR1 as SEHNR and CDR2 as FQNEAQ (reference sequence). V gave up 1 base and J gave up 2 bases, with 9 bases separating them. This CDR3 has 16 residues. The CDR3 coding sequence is TGTGCCAGCAGCTTAGATGCGGGCGCTGGGGCCAACGTCCTGACTTTC. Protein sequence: CASSLDAGAGANVLTF.

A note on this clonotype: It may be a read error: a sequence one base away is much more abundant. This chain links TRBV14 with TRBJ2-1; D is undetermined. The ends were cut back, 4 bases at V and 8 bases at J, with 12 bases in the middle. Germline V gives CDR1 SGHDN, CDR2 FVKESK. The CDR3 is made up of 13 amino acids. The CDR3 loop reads CASSPGRVHEQFF. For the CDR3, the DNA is TGTGCCAGCAGCCCCGGACGAGTTCATGAGCAGTTCTTC.